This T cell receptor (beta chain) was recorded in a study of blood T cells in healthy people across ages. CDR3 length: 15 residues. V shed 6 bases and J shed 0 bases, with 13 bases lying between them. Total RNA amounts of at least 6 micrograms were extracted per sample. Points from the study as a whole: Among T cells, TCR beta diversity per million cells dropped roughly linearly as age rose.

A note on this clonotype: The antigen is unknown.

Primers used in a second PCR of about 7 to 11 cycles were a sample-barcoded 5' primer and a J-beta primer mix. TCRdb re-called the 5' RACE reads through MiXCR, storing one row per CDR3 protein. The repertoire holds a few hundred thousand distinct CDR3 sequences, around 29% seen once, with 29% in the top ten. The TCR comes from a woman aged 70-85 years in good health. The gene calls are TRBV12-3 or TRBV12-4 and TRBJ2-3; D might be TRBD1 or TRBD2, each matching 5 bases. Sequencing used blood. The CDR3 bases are TGTGCCAGCAGGTTACGGGGCAGCAGCACAGATACGCAGTATTTT. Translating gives CASRLRGSSTDTQYF.